This paragraph reports one TCR beta chain. Its antigen remains unidentified. The data originate from a study of glioma-infiltrating T cells. Across the whole study: Before surgery, glioma patients received dexamethasone for at most six days. Overall study results and limits: A blood CDR3 motif signature was depleted in highly divergent patients. Non-neoplastic patients had below-expected tissue-blood divergence, while all gliomas exceeded expectation.

Using RNA template, CDR3s of TCR alpha and beta were amplified with iRepertoire arm-PCR. Tissue mRNA or PBMC total RNA, roughly 85-450 ng, went into one-step reverse transcription and amplification. In TCRdb, the multiplex PCR reads were re-called with MiXCR into one record per CDR3 protein. The sample contains about 410,000 distinct CDR3 sequences, 41% of which appear only once. V was clipped by 6 bases and J by 1 base, with 9 bases between them. Germline-derived CDR1 and CDR2 are MNHEY and SVGAGI. This CDR3 comprises 13 residues. The sequence was obtained from a human donor with low-grade glioma or glioblastoma, undergoing nonglioma brain surgery, or in good health (not recorded which). The sequenced sample was glioma tissue, nonneoplastic brain tissue, or PBMCs (not recorded which). V is TRBV6-5 and J is TRBJ2-5; D ambiguous. CDR3 residues: CASSPQTQETQYF. The CDR3 DNA reads TGTGCCAGCAGCCCACAGACCCAAGAGACCCAGTACTTC.